This T cell receptor beta chain was sequenced for a study of human T cells and chemical hapten exposure. TCRdb itself ran the RACE reads through MiXCR, one entry per CDR3 protein. The sample has 100,000 to 150,000 distinct CDR3 sequences, 11% seen once. This clonotype has just a few counts. Stated time point: patch test 3, about 24 weeks after DPC sensitization. Treatment reported: therapeutic diphenylcyclopropenone sensitization with weekly scalp DPC. Sequencing started from total RNA isolated from unfractionated whole blood. The clonotype was recovered from a woman aged 45-60 years with alopecia areata. Some clones in this sample may be carry-over from other donors' samples. The sequenced sample was whole blood, obtained in connection with sensitization to the hapten diphenylcyclopropenone (DPC).

CDR3 region: CSVDLGANNYGYTF. CDR3 nucleotides: TGCAGCGTTGATCTGGGGGCTAATAACTATGGCTACACCTTC. The rearrangement links TRBV29-1 to TRBJ1-2; possible D gene TRBD1, 6 bases. Deletions cut 3 bases from V and 1 base from J, with 12 bases between. Germline V gene sequence: CDR1 SQVTM, CDR2 ANQGSEA. CDR3 length: 14 residues.